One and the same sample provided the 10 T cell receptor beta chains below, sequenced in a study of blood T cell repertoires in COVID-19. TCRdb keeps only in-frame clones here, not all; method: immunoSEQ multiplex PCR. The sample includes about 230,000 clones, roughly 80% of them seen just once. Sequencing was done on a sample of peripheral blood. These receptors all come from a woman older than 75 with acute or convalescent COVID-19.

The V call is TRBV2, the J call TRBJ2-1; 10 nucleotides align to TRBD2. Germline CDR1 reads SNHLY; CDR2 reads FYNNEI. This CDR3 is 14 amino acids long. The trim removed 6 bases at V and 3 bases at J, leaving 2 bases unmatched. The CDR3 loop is CASRWTSGYNEQFF. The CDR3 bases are TGTGCCAGCAGGTGGACTAGCGGCTACAATGAGCAGTTCTTC.

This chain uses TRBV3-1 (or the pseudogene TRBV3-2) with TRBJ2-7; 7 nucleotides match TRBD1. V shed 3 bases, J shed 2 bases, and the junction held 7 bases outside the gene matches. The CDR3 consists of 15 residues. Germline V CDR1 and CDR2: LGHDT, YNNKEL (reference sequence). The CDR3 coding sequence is TGTGCCAGCAGCCAGAGACACAGGGGTACCTACGAGCAGTACTTC. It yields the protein CASSQRHRGTYEQYF.

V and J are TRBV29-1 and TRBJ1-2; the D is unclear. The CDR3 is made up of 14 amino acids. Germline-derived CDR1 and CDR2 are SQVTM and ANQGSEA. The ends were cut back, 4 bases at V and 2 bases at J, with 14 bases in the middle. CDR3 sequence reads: CSVVSPPVNYGYTF. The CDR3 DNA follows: TGCAGCGTTGTGTCCCCACCAGTCAACTATGGCTACACCTTC.

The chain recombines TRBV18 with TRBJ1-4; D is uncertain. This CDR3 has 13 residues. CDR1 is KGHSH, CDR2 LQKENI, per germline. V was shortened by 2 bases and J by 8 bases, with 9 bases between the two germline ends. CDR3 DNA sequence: TGTGCCAGCTCACCAAACTGGGAGGAAAAACTGTTTTTT. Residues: CASSPNWEEKLFF.

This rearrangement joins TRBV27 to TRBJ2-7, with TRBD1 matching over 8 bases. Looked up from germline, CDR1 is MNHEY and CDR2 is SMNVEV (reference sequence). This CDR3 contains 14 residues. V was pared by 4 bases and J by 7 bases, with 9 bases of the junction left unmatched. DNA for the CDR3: TGTGCCAGCAGTTCAATTCAGGGGGCAAAAGAGCAGTACTTC. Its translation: CASSSIQGAKEQYF.

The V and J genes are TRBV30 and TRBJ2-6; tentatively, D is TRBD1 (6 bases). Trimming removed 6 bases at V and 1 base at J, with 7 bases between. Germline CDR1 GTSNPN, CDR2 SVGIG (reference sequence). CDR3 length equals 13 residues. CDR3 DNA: TGTGCCTGCGGACAGTCTGGGGCCAACGTCCTGACTTTC. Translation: CACGQSGANVLTF. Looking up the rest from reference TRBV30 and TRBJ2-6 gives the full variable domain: SQTIHQWPATLVQPVGSPLSLECTVEGTSNPNLYWYRQAAGRGLQLLFYSVGIGQISSEVPQNLSASRPQDRQFILSSKKLLLSDSGFYLCACGQSGANVLTFGAGSRLTVL.

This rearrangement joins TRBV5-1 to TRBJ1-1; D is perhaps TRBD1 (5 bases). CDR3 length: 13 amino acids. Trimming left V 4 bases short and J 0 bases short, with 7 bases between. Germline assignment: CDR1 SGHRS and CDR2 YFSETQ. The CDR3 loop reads CASSAGMNTEAFF. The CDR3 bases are TGCGCCAGCAGCGCAGGGATGAACACTGAAGCTTTCTTT.

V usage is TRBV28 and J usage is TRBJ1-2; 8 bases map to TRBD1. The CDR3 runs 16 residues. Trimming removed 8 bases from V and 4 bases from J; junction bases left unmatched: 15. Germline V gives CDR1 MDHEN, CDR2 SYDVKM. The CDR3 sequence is CASQGTDRGYGYGYTF. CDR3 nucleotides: TGTGCCAGCCAGGGAACCGACAGGGGCTACGGCTATGGCTACACCTTC.

The CDR3 DNA sequence: TGTGCCAGCAGCCAAGTTTCTAGCGGGGGCTACGAGCAGTACTTC. This sequence encodes CASSQVSSGGYEQYF. This chain uses TRBV4-2 with TRBJ2-7; 10 bases align to TRBD2. The CDR3 covers 15 residues. Germline V CDR1 and CDR2: LGHNA, YNFKEQ. Unmatched junction bases numbered 3, after V lost 1 base and J lost 3 bases.

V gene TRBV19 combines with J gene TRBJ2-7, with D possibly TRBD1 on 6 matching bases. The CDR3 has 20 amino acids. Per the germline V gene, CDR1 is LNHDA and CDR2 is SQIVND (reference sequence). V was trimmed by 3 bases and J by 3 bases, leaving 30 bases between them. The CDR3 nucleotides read TGTGCCAGTAGTATCAGATTGTCTTTACAGGGCCCTACAACTAACTACGAGCAGTACTTC. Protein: CASSIRLSLQGPTTNYEQYF.